Included here is one TCR beta chain sequence, with context. What it binds is unknown. The sample comes from a study of cytomegalovirus exposure and HLA in healthy donors. General study results and limits: The authors enumerated roughly 160 TCR beta chains as linked to cytomegalovirus. Subsequent analysis found a tendency for first-cohort TCR clusters to co-occur within the 120 or so validation repertoires.

CDR3 length: 14 amino acids. V was pared by 3 bases and J by 2 bases, with 6 bases of the junction left unmatched. The germline V gene has CDR1 SQVTM and CDR2 ANQGSEA. The data were produced by immunoSEQ multiplex PCR, yet TCRdb's version contains in-frame clones alone and is incomplete. The repertoire holds about 200,000 clones, with about nine tenths as singletons. The receptor was derived from a woman between 18 and 29 years old in good health and CMV-seropositive. The V and J genes are TRBV29-1 and TRBJ2-5; 7 nucleotides agree with TRBD2. The material sequenced was PBMCs. Here the CDR3 reads CSVDLGGGQETQYF. The CDR3 DNA reads as TGCAGCGTTGACCTGGGGGGGGGTCAAGAGACCCAGTACTTC. Looking up the rest from reference TRBV29-1 and TRBJ2-5 gives the full variable domain: SAVISQKPSRDICQRGTSLTIQCQVDSQVTMMFWYRQQPGQSLTLIATANQGSEATYESGFVIDKFPISRPNLTFSTLTVSNMSPEDSSIYLCSVDLGGGQETQYFGPGTRLLVL.